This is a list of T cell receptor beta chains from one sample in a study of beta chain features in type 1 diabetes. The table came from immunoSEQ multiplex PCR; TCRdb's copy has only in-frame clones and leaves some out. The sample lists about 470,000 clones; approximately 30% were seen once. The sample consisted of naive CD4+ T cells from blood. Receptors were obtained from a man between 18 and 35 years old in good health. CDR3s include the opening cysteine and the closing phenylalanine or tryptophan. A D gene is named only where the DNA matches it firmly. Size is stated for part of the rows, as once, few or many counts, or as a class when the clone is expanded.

cdr3_nt: TGCAGCGTTGATGGGCCGACCTCCTACGAGCAGTACTTC
cdr3_aa: CSVDGPTSYEQYF
clone_size: -
j_call: TRBJ2-7
d_call: -
v_call: TRBV29-1

cdr3_nt: TGCGCCAGCAGCTTGGTCGGTAGCGGGAGCCAGACCCAGTACTTC
cdr3_aa: CASSLVGSGSQTQYF
clone_size: few
j_call: TRBJ2-5
d_call: TRBD2
v_call: TRBV5-1

cdr3_nt: TGTGCCAGCAGCCACGGCTACGAGCAGTACTTC
cdr3_aa: CASSHGYEQYF
clone_size: -
j_call: TRBJ2-7
d_call: -
v_call: TRBV7-2

cdr3_nt: TGCAGCGTTGGGCTTGGGGGCTACGAGCAGTACTTC
cdr3_aa: CSVGLGGYEQYF
clone_size: -
j_call: TRBJ2-7
d_call: -
v_call: TRBV29-1

cdr3_nt: TGTGCCAGCAGTACTGACAGGGAAAACATTCAGTACTTC
cdr3_aa: CASSTDRENIQYF
clone_size: few
j_call: TRBJ2-4
d_call: TRBD1
v_call: TRBV5-5

cdr3_nt: TGTGCCAGCAGCGTAGCTAGCGTGAACAACAATGAGCAGTTCTTC
cdr3_aa: CASSVASVNNNEQFF
clone_size: few
j_call: TRBJ2-1
d_call: -
v_call: TRBV9

cdr3_nt: TGTGCCAGCTCACCCTCAGGGGGCGGCAGTACCTACGAGCAGTACTTC
cdr3_aa: CASSPSGGGSTYEQYF
clone_size: few
j_call: TRBJ2-7
d_call: TRBD1
v_call: TRBV18

cdr3_nt: TGTGCCATCAGTGGGCGGCAGACCTACGAGCAGTACTTC
cdr3_aa: CAISGRQTYEQYF
clone_size: once
j_call: TRBJ2-7
d_call: -
v_call: TRBV10-3

cdr3_nt: TGCAGCGTTGAAAACCGCAGCAACTATGGCTACACCTTC
cdr3_aa: CSVENRSNYGYTF
clone_size: -
j_call: TRBJ1-2
d_call: -
v_call: TRBV29-1

cdr3_nt: TGTGCCAGCAGCTTAGCGGGAGGCACCTACGAGCAGTACTTC
cdr3_aa: CASSLAGGTYEQYF
clone_size: few
j_call: TRBJ2-7
d_call: -
v_call: TRBV7-2

cdr3_nt: TGTGCCAGCAGCTTGATAACAGGGAGTGACACTGAAGCTTTCTTT
cdr3_aa: CASSLITGSDTEAFF
clone_size: -
j_call: TRBJ1-1
d_call: -
v_call: TRBV7-7

cdr3_nt: TGCGCCAGCAGCTCCCGCAACACAGGGGCCCCCACAGATACGCAGTATTTT
cdr3_aa: CASSSRNTGAPTDTQYF
clone_size: -
j_call: TRBJ2-3
d_call: TRBD1
v_call: TRBV4-1

cdr3_nt: TGTGCCAGCAGCTTAGCGAGGCACTACGAGCAGTACTTC
cdr3_aa: CASSLARHYEQYF
clone_size: -
j_call: TRBJ2-7
d_call: -
v_call: TRBV7-2

cdr3_nt: TGTGCCAGCAGCCAAGATCAGGGGTTGCGGACGTATTTT
cdr3_aa: CASSQDQGLRTYF
clone_size: -
j_call: TRBJ2-3
d_call: -
v_call: TRBV14

cdr3_nt: TGTGCCAGCAGCTTAGGAGAGGTGGGCAATCAGCCCCAGCATTTT
cdr3_aa: CASSLGEVGNQPQHF
clone_size: -
j_call: TRBJ1-5
d_call: -
v_call: TRBV7-9

cdr3_nt: TGTGCCTGGAGCTCTCTGGGACAGGGGATCAGGCCCCAGCATTTT
cdr3_aa: CAWSSLGQGIRPQHF
clone_size: once
j_call: TRBJ1-5
d_call: TRBD1
v_call: TRBV30

cdr3_nt: TGCGCCAGCAGCTTCGGATACCAGGGAGATACGCAGTATTTT
cdr3_aa: CASSFGYQGDTQYF
clone_size: -
j_call: TRBJ2-3
d_call: -
v_call: TRBV5-1

cdr3_nt: TGTGCCATTCGACAGGGCGACATTCAGTACTTC
cdr3_aa: CAIRQGDIQYF
clone_size: many
j_call: TRBJ2-4
d_call: TRBD1
v_call: TRBV10-3

cdr3_nt: TGTGCCAGCAGTACGTTGGGACAGGGGACTCACGAGCAGTACTTC
cdr3_aa: CASSTLGQGTHEQYF
clone_size: -
j_call: TRBJ2-7
d_call: TRBD1
v_call: TRBV7-9

cdr3_nt: TGCAGTGCCACAGACAAATATGGCTACACCTTC
cdr3_aa: CSATDKYGYTF
clone_size: few
j_call: TRBJ1-2
d_call: -
v_call: TRBV20-1

cdr3_nt: TGTGCCAGCTCCCAGGGACAGGGGGACGAGCAGTACTTC
cdr3_aa: CASSQGQGDEQYF
clone_size: -
j_call: TRBJ2-7
d_call: TRBD1
v_call: TRBV18

cdr3_nt: TGTGCCACCAGCAGAGTTACAGGGCTAATAGGTGGCTACACCTTC
cdr3_aa: CATSRVTGLIGGYTF
clone_size: few
j_call: TRBJ1-2
d_call: -
v_call: TRBV15

cdr3_nt: TGTGCCAGCAGTACACGGTTCGGGAGCTCCTACGAGCAGTACTTC
cdr3_aa: CASSTRFGSSYEQYF
clone_size: few
j_call: TRBJ2-7
d_call: -
v_call: TRBV28

cdr3_nt: TGCGCCAGCAGCTTGGATCCAGGGGCCGTCGAGCAGTACTTC
cdr3_aa: CASSLDPGAVEQYF
clone_size: -
j_call: TRBJ2-7
d_call: -
v_call: TRBV5-1

cdr3_nt: TGTGCCAGCAGCTCCGTGATCACCACAGGGGGCTCATCGGAGTATTTT
cdr3_aa: CASSSVITTGGSSEYF
clone_size: few
j_call: TRBJ2-3
d_call: TRBD1
v_call: TRBV7-9

cdr3_nt: TGTGCCAGCAGTGAAGTGGGGCGGACTCTCGAGCAGTACTTC
cdr3_aa: CASSEVGRTLEQYF
clone_size: few
j_call: TRBJ2-7
d_call: -
v_call: TRBV25-1

cdr3_nt: TGTGCCAGCAGCGGTGACCCAGCGGGGGAGCAGTTCTTC
cdr3_aa: CASSGDPAGEQFF
clone_size: few
j_call: TRBJ2-1
d_call: TRBD2
v_call: TRBV5-4

cdr3_nt: TGTGCCAGCAGGAGGGACAGGGCCCACGAGCAGTACTTC
cdr3_aa: CASRRDRAHEQYF
clone_size: -
j_call: TRBJ2-7
d_call: TRBD1
v_call: TRBV6-5

cdr3_nt: TGTGCCTGGACCCGGGGACTAAATTCTGGGGCCAACGTCCTGACTTTC
cdr3_aa: CAWTRGLNSGANVLTF
clone_size: few
j_call: TRBJ2-6
d_call: TRBD2
v_call: TRBV30

cdr3_nt: TGCGCCAGCAGCCAAGACCGGTCAAGGGGCCATACGCAGTATTTT
cdr3_aa: CASSQDRSRGHTQYF
clone_size: -
j_call: TRBJ2-3
d_call: -
v_call: TRBV4-1

cdr3_nt: TGTGCCTGGACCACACAAAGGGGAAGTGGCTACACCTTC
cdr3_aa: CAWTTQRGSGYTF
clone_size: few
j_call: TRBJ1-2
d_call: -
v_call: TRBV30

cdr3_nt: TGTGCCTGGAGCAGCGATTTCACAGATACGCAGTATTTT
cdr3_aa: CAWSSDFTDTQYF
clone_size: -
j_call: TRBJ2-3
d_call: -
v_call: TRBV30

cdr3_nt: TGTGCCAGCAGTGGAAGACATCCCGGGGGCTACACCTTC
cdr3_aa: CASSGRHPGGYTF
clone_size: few
j_call: TRBJ1-2
d_call: -
v_call: TRBV25-1

cdr3_nt: TGTGCCAGCAGCGCGTCCCCTGAGGCGGCGGGGACCCAGTACTTC
cdr3_aa: CASSASPEAAGTQYF
clone_size: -
j_call: TRBJ2-5
d_call: -
v_call: TRBV9

cdr3_nt: TGTGCCAGCAGTGAAGACGGGGCTGGGGCCAACGTCCTGACTTTC
cdr3_aa: CASSEDGAGANVLTF
clone_size: -
j_call: TRBJ2-6
d_call: -
v_call: TRBV25-1

cdr3_nt: TGTGCCAGCAGCGTGGCTAGCGGGGCGAACTACGAGCAGTACTTC
cdr3_aa: CASSVASGANYEQYF
clone_size: -
j_call: TRBJ2-7
d_call: TRBD2
v_call: TRBV9

cdr3_nt: TGTGCCACCAGCAGAGACTGGGCCCATGAGCAGTTCTTC
cdr3_aa: CATSRDWAHEQFF
clone_size: few
j_call: TRBJ2-1
d_call: -
v_call: TRBV15

cdr3_nt: TGTGCCAGCAGCTTAGGGCCTGGGGGAGGGCAAGATACGCAGTATTTT
cdr3_aa: CASSLGPGGGQDTQYF
clone_size: -
j_call: TRBJ2-3
d_call: TRBD2
v_call: TRBV7-6

cdr3_nt: TGTGCCTGGACTGGACAGGGGGGACATAGCAATCAGCCCCAGCATTTT
cdr3_aa: CAWTGQGGHSNQPQHF
clone_size: -
j_call: TRBJ1-5
d_call: TRBD1
v_call: TRBV30

cdr3_nt: TGCAGCGCCGACCCTGTGGGGAATGAGCAGTTCTTC
cdr3_aa: CSADPVGNEQFF
clone_size: few
j_call: TRBJ2-1
d_call: -
v_call: TRBV29-1

cdr3_nt: TGTGCCTGGAGTGTACCGACAGGCCTGGGTGAAAAACTGTTTTTT
cdr3_aa: CAWSVPTGLGEKLFF
clone_size: few
j_call: TRBJ1-4
d_call: -
v_call: TRBV30

cdr3_nt: TGCAGCTTGGGGACAGGGAACTATGGCTACACCTTC
cdr3_aa: CSLGTGNYGYTF
clone_size: few
j_call: TRBJ1-2
d_call: TRBD1
v_call: TRBV29-1

cdr3_nt: TGTGCCAGCAACCGGGGGGGACTTTACAATGAGCAGTTCTTC
cdr3_aa: CASNRGGLYNEQFF
clone_size: few
j_call: TRBJ2-1
d_call: TRBD2
v_call: TRBV14

cdr3_nt: TGTGCCAGCAGCTTAGATGTGACAGGCGAGAAAGGCGGTGAGCAGTTCTTC
cdr3_aa: CASSLDVTGEKGGEQFF
clone_size: few
j_call: TRBJ2-1
d_call: -
v_call: TRBV7-9

cdr3_nt: TGTGCCAGCAGCTGGACAGGGGGAATCTACGAGCAGTACTTC
cdr3_aa: CASSWTGGIYEQYF
clone_size: -
j_call: TRBJ2-7
d_call: TRBD1
v_call: TRBV7-8

cdr3_nt: TGCGCCAGTTCACTTGGGCTCCTCTGGGAGCAGTACTTC
cdr3_aa: CASSLGLLWEQYF
clone_size: few
j_call: TRBJ2-7
d_call: -
v_call: TRBV5-1

cdr3_nt: TGTGCCAGCAGCGTCGGGACATCGAACACTGAAGCTTTCTTT
cdr3_aa: CASSVGTSNTEAFF
clone_size: -
j_call: TRBJ1-1
d_call: -
v_call: TRBV9

cdr3_nt: TGTGCCTGGAGTGTTGGGGGAAGCTCCTACGAGCAGTACTTC
cdr3_aa: CAWSVGGSSYEQYF
clone_size: -
j_call: TRBJ2-7
d_call: -
v_call: TRBV30

cdr3_nt: TGTGTCCTGGATCTGGCGAACTCTGGGGCCAACGTCCTGACTTTC
cdr3_aa: CVLDLANSGANVLTF
clone_size: once
j_call: TRBJ2-6
d_call: -
v_call: TRBV30

cdr3_nt: TGCAGCGTTCTCAGGGGCGAGAACACTGAAGCTTTCTTT
cdr3_aa: CSVLRGENTEAFF
clone_size: few
j_call: TRBJ1-1
d_call: -
v_call: TRBV29-1

cdr3_nt: TGTGCCAGCAGCCATAGAAGTTCGATCCCGAACACCGGGGAGCTGTTTTTT
cdr3_aa: CASSHRSSIPNTGELFF
clone_size: -
j_call: TRBJ2-2
d_call: -
v_call: TRBV14

cdr3_nt: TGTGCCAGCAGCGTAGTCCCGGGACTTCAGGCTTTCTTT
cdr3_aa: CASSVVPGLQAFF
clone_size: few
j_call: TRBJ1-1
d_call: -
v_call: TRBV9